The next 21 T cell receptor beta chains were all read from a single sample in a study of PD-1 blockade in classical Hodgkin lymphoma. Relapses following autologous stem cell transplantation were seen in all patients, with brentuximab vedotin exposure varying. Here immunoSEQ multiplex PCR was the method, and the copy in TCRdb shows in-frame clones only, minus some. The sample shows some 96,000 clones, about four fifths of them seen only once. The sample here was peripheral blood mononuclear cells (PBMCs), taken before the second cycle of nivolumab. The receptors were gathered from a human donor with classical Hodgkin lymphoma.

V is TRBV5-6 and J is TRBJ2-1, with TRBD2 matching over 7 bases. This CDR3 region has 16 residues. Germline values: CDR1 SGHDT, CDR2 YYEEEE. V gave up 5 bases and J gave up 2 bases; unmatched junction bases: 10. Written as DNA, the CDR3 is TGTGCCAGCAGTCCCCGGAGGGGAGGGACCTACAATGAGCAGTTCTTC. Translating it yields CASSPRRGGTYNEQFF.

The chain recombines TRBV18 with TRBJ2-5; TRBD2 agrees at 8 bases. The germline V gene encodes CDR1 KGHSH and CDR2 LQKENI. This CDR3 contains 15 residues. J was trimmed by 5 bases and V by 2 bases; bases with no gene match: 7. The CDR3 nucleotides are TGTGCCAGCTCACCAGGGGTAGCGGGATTCGAGACCCAGTACTTC. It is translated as CASSPGVAGFETQYF.

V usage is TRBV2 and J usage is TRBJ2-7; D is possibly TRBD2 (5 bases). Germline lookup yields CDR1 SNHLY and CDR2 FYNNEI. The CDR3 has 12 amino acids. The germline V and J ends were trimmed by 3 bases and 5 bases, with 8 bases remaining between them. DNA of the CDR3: TGTGCCAGCAGTGATCGGGGTCACGAGCAGTACTTC. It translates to CASSDRGHEQYF. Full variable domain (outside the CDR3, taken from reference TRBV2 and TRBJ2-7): EPEVTQTPSHQVTQMGQEVILRCVPISNHLYFYWYRQILGQKVEFLVSFYNNEISEKSEIFDDQFSVERPDGSNFTLKIRSTKLEDSAMYFCASSDRGHEQYFGPGTRLTVT.

The CDR3 region is CASSFARANLYGYTF. For the CDR3, the DNA is TGTGCCAGCAGCTTCGCCCGGGCAAATCTCTATGGCTACACCTTC. This rearrangement joins TRBV7-8 to TRBJ1-2; D is ambiguous. Trimming stripped 3 bases from V and 4 bases from J, with 15 bases between. Germline lookup yields CDR1 SGHVS and CDR2 FQNEAQ. This CDR3 has 15 amino acids.

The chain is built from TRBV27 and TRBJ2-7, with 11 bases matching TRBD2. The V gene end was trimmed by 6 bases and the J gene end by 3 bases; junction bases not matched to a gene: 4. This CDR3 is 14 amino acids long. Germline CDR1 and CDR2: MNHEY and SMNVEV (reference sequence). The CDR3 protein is CASRTGTSGYEQYF. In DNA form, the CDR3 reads TGTGCCAGCAGGACCGGGACTAGCGGCTACGAGCAGTACTTC.

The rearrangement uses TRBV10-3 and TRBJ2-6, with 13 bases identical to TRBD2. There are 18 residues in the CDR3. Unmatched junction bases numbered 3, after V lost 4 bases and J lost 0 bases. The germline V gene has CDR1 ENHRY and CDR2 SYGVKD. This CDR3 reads CAISGGLAGTSGANVLTF. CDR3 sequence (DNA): TGTGCCATCAGTGGGGGACTAGCGGGGACCTCTGGGGCCAACGTCCTGACTTTC.

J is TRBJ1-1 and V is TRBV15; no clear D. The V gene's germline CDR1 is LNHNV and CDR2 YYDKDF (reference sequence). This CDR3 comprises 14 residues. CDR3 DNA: TGTGTGGTAAGGGCGGCTCCCCAGGAGGCTGAAGCTTTCTTT. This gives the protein CVVRAAPQEAEAFF.

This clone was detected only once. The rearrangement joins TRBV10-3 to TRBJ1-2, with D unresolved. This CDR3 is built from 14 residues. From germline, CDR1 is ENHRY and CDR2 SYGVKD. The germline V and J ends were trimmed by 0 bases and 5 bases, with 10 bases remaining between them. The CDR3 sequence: CAISESATSYGYTF. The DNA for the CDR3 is TGTGCCATCAGTGAGTCTGCCACTTCATATGGCTACACCTTC.

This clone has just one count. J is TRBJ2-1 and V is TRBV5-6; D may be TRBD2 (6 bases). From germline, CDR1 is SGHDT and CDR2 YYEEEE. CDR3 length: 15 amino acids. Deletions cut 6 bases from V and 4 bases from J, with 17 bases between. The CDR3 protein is CASTPGPGGYNEQFF. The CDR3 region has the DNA TGTGCCAGCACCCCTGGGCCCGGGGGATACAATGAGCAGTTCTTC. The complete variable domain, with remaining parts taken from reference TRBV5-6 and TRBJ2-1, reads DAGVTQSPTHLIKTRGQQVTLRCSPKSGHDTVSWYQQALGQGPQFIFQYYEEEERQRGNFPDRFSGHQFPNYSSELNVNALLLGDSALYLCASTPGPGGYNEQFFGPGTRLTVL.

The CDR3 DNA follows: TGTGCCAGCAGCGCCCTACTAGCGGGAGACGGGGAGACCCAGTACTTC. This gives the protein CASSALLAGDGETQYF. The chain is built from TRBV7-2 and TRBJ2-5; TRBD2 matches at 11 bases. Germline assignment: CDR1 SGHTA and CDR2 FQGNSA. Trimming cost V 5 bases and J 5 bases; bases outside gene matches: 10. This CDR3 comprises 16 residues.

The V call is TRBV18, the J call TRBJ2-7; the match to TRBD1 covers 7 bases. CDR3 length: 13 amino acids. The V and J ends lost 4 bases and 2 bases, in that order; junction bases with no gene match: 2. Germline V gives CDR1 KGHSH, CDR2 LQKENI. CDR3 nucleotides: TGTGCCAGCTCACTCGGGACAGCCTACGAGCAGTACTTC. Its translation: CASSLGTAYEQYF.

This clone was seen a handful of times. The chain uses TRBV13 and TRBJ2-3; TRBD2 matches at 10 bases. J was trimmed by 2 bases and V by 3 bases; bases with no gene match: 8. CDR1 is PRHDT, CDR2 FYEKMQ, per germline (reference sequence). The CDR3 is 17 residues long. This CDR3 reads CASSFGAAGGPTDTQYF. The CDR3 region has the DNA TGTGCCAGCAGCTTTGGGGCAGCGGGAGGGCCCACAGATACGCAGTATTTT.

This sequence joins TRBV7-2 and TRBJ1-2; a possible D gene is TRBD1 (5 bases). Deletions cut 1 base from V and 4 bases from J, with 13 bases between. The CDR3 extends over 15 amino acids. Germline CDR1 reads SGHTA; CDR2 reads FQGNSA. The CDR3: CASSLVTFGTYGYTF. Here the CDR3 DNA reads TGTGCCAGCAGCTTAGTCACATTCGGGACCTATGGCTACACCTTC.

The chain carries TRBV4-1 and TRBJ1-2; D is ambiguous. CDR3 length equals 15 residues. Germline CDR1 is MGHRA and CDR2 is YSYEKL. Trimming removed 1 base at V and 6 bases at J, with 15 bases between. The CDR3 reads CASSQGPGVLNGYTF. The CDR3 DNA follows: TGCGCCAGCAGCCAAGGCCCTGGGGTCCTCAATGGCTACACCTTC.

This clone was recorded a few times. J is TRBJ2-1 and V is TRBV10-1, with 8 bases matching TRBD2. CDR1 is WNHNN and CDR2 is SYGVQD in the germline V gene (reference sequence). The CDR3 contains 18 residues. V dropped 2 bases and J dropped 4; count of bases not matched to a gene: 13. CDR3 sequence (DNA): TGCGCCAGCAGTGAGCTCTCCCCGGCTAGCGGGCTATACAATGAGCAGTTCTTC. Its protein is CASSELSPASGLYNEQFF.

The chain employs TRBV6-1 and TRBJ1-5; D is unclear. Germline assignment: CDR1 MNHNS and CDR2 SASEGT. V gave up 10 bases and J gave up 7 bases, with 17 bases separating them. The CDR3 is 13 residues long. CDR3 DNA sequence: TGTGCCACCCTAAGGTCGGACGAGCAGCCCCAGCATTTT. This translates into CATLRSDEQPQHF.

The CDR3 bases are TGTGCCAGCAGTTTGATACAGCCAAGTCAAGCTTTCTTT. Protein: CASSLIQPSQAFF. The J gene is TRBJ1-1, the V gene TRBV28; D not resolved. Germline-derived CDR1 and CDR2 are MDHEN and SYDVKM. V lost 3 bases to trimming and J lost 9 bases, with 14 bases between them. The CDR3 contains 13 residues.

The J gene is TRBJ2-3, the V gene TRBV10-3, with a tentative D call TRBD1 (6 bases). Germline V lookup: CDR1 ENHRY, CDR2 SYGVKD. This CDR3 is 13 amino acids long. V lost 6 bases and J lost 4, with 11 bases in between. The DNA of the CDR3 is TGTGCCATCAGCACAGGGCCCGCAGATACGCAGTATTTT. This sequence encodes CAISTGPADTQYF.

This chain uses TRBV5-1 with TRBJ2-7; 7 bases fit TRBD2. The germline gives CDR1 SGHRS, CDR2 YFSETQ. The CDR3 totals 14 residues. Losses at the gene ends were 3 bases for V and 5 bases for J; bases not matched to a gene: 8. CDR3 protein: CASSSQASGNEQYF. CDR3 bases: TGCGCCAGCAGCTCCCAAGCTAGCGGAAACGAGCAGTACTTC.

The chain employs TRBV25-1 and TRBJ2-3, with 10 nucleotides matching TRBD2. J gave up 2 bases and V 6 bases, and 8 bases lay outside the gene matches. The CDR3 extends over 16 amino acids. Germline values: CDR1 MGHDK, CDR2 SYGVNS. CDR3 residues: CASSGLGLATTDTQYF. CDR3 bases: TGTGCCAGCAGCGGTTTGGGACTAGCGACCACAGATACGCAGTATTTT.

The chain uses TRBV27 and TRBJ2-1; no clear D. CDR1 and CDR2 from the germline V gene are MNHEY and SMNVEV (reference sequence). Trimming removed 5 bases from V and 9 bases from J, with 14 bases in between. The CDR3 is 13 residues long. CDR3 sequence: CASSPPRVTEQFF. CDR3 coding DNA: TGTGCCAGCAGTCCCCCCCGGGTCACTGAGCAGTTCTTC.